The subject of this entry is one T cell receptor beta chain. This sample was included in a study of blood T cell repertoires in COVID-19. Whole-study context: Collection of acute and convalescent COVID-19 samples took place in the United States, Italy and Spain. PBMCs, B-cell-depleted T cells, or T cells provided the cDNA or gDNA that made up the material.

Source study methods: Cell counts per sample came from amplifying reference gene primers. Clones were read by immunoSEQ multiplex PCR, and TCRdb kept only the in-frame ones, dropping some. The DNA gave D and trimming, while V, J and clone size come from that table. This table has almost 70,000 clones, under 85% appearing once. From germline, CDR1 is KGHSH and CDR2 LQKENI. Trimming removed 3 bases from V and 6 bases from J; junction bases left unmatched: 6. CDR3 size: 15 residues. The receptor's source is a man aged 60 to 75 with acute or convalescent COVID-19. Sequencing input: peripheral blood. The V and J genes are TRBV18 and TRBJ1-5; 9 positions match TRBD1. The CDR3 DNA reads TGTGCCAGCTCACCGGGACAGGGTGGTGCTCAGCCCCAGCATTTT. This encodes CASSPGQGGAQPQHF.